The clone carrying this TCR beta chain has only a few counts. Its antigen is undetermined. This entry comes from a study of sequential checkpoint blockade in melanoma. Study details: TCRβ was sequenced from DNA of 90 or so pretreatment tumors. After nivolumab or ipilimumab alone, about two dozen patients had week-13 rebiopsies.

The CDR3 is made up of 14 amino acids. Germline V gene lookup returns CDR1 WSHSY and CDR2 SAAADI. With 5 bases removed from V and 8 bases from J, the gap between germline ends came to 15 bases. Treatment of the sample: randomized to nivolumab then ipilimumab (arm A) or the reverse (arm B). None of the patients previously received DNA-damaging chemotherapy. Study-wide results and caveats: For nivolumab-first patients, baseline tumor clonality was associated with response.

TCRdb's copy holds only in-frame clones and misses some; the assay was immunoSEQ multiplex PCR. The sample holds under 15,000 clones; roughly a fifth are singletons and the top ten take approximately 6.5%. The chain combines TRBV10-2 with TRBJ1-4; D gene uncertain. The TCR originated in a human donor with melanoma. The material sequenced was tumor tissue (inferred from file names), taken from a patient given nivolumab and ipilimumab in sequence. CDR3 sequence reads: CASSLSLAGEKLFF. The CDR3 coding sequence is TGCGCCAGCAGTCTTTCTTTGGCTGGGGAAAAACTGTTTTTT.